This T cell receptor beta chain was captured by sequencing in a study of PD-1 and CTLA-4 blockade in melanoma. The length of the CDR3 is 19 residues. V was trimmed by 3 bases and J by 0 bases, leaving 20 bases between them. The germline CDR1 and CDR2 sequences are LNHDA and SQIVND (reference sequence). Libraries were prepared by immunoSEQ multiplex PCR; TCRdb keeps only in-frame clonotypes and omits some of them. The sample has tens of thousands of clones; roughly 90% are singletons. The sequences come from CD8+ T cells from peripheral blood, collected from a patient given anti-PD-1 treatment. This clonotype originated in a human donor with melanoma. The chain has TRBV19 and TRBJ2-2; tentative D call: TRBD2 (5 bases). CDR3 coding DNA: TGTGCCAGTAGTATCACACCGGACCTAGCTGAACCGAACACCGGGGAGCTGTTTTTT. Protein: CASSITPDLAEPNTGELFF.